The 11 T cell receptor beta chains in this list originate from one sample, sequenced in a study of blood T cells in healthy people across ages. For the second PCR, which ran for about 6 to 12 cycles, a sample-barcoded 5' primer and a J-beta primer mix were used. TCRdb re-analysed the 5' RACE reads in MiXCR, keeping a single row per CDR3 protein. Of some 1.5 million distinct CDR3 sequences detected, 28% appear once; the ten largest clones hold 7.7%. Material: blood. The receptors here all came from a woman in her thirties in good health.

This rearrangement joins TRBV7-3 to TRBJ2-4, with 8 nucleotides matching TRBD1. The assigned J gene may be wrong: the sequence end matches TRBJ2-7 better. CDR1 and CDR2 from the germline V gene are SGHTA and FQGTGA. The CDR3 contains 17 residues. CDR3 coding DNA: TGTGCCAGCAGCCAGGCCTTAAGGACAGGGCGTACCTACGAGCAGTACTTC. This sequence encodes CASSQALRTGRTYEQYF.

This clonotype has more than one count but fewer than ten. The CDR3 bases are TGTGCCGCCGGGACTAGCGGTTCCTACGAGCAGTACTTC. Residues: CAAGTSGSYEQYF. V gene TRBV6-6 combines with J gene TRBJ2-7, with 11 positions matching TRBD2. Germline V gene lookup returns CDR1 MNHNY and CDR2 SVGAGI (reference sequence). J gave up 1 base and V 11 bases, and 4 bases lay outside the gene matches. The CDR3 spans 13 residues.

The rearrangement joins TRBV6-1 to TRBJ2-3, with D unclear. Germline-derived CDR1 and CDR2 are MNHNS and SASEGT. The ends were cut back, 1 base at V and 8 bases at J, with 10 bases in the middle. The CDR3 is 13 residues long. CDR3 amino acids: CASSEVRWATQYF. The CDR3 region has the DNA TGTGCCAGCAGTGAAGTTCGCTGGGCTACGCAGTATTTT.

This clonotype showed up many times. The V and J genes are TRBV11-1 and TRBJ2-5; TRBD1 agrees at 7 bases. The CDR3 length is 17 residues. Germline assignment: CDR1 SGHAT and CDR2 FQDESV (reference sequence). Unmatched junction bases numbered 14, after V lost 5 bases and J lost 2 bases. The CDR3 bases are TGTGCCAGCAGCCGGGACAGTCATATGTCCCGACAAGAGACCCAGTACTTC. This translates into CASSRDSHMSRQETQYF.

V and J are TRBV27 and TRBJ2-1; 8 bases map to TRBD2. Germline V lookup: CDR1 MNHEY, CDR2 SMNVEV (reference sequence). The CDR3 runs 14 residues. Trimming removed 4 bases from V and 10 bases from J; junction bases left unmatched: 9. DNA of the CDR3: TGTGCCAGCAGTTCCCACGGACTAGCCCCCGAGCAGTTCTTC. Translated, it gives CASSSHGLAPEQFF.

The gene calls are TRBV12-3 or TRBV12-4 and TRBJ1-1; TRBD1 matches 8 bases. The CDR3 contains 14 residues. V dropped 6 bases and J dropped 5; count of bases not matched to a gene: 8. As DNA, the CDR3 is TGTGCCAGCAGACCGACAGGGGCCTCTACTGAAGCTTTCTTT. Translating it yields CASRPTGASTEAFF.

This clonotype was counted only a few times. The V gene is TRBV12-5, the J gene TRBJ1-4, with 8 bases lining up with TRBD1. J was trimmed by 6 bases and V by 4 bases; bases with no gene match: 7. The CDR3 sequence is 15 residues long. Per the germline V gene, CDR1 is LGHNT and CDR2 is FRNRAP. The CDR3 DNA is TGTGCTAGTGGTTGGGAAGACAGGGGAGATGAAAAACTGTTTTTT. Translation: CASGWEDRGDEKLFF.

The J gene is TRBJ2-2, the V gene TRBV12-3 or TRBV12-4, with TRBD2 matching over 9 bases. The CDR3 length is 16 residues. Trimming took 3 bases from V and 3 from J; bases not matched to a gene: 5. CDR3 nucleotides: TGTGCCAGCAGTTTTGGCGGGAGGGGGTACACCGGGGAGCTGTTTTTT. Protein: CASSFGGRGYTGELFF.

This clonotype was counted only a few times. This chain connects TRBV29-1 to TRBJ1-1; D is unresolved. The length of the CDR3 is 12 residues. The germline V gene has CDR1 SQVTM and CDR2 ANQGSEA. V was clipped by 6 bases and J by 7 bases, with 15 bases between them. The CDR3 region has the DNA TGCAGCGTATCGAAGCAAGTATTTGAAGCTTTCTTT. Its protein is CSVSKQVFEAFF.

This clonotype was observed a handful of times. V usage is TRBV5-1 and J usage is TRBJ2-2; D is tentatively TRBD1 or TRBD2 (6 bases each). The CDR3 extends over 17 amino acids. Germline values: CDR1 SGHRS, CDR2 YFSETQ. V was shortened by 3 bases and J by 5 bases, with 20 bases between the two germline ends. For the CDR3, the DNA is TGCGCCAGCAGCTCTCAAATGGGGGGCGGCGGAACCGGGGAGCTGTTTTTT. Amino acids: CASSSQMGGGGTGELFF.

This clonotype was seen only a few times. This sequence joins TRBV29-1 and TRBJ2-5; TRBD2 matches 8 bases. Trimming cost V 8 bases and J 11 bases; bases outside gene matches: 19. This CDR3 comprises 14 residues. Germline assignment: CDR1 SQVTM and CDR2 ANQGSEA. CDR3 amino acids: CSLCTGGVYNEQYF. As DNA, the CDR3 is TGCAGCTTATGTACGGGAGGGGTGTACAATGAGCAGTACTTC. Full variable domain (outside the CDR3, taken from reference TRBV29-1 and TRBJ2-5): SAVISQKPSRDICQRGTSLTIQCQVDSQVTMMFWYRQQPGQSLTLIATANQGSEATYESGFVIDKFPISRPNLTFSTLTVSNMSPEDSSIYLCSLCTGGVYNEQYFGPGTRLLVL.